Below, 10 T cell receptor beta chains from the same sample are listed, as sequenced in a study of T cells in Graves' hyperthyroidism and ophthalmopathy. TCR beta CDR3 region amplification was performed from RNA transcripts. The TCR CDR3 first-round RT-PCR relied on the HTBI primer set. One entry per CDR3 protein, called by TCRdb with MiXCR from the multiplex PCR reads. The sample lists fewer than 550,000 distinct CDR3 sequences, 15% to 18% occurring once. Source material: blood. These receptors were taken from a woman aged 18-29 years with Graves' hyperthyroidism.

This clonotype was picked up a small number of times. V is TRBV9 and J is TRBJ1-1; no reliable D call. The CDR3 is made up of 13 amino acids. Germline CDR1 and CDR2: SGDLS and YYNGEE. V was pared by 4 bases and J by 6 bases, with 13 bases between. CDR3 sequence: CASSPLGRAEAFF. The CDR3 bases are TGTGCCAGCAGCCCCCTAGGGCGGGCTGAAGCTTTCTTT. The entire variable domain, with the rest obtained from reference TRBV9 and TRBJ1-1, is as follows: DSGVTQTPKHLITATGQRVTLRCSPRSGDLSVYWYQQSLDQGLQFLIQYYNGEERAKGNILERFSAQQFPDLHSELNLSSLELGDSALYFCASSPLGRAEAFFGQGTRLTVV.

The DNA of the CDR3 is TGTGCCAGTATGGTCGACGCTGCTGGCGCAAATCAGCCCCAGCATTTT. Amino acids: CASMVDAAGANQPQHF. The genes are TRBV19 and TRBJ1-5; D is unclear. This CDR3 spans 16 amino acids. The germline CDR1 and CDR2 sequences are LNHDA and SQIVND (reference sequence). The V end was cut by 7 bases, the J end by 4 bases, with 20 bases between.

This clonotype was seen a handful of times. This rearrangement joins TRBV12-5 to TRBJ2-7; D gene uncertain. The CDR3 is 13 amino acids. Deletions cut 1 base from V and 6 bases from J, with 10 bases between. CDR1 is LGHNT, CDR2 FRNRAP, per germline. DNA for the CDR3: TGTGCTAGTGGTTTGGGGGTTTTCGGCGAGCAGTACTTC. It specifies CASGLGVFGEQYF.

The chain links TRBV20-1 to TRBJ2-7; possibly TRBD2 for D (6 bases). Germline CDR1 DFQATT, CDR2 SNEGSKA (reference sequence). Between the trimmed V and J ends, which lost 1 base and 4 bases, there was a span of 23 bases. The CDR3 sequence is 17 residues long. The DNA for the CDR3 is TGCAGTGCTAGAGTCCGTGGACTAAACCGAGGGCTATACGAGCAGTACTTC. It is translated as CSARVRGLNRGLYEQYF.

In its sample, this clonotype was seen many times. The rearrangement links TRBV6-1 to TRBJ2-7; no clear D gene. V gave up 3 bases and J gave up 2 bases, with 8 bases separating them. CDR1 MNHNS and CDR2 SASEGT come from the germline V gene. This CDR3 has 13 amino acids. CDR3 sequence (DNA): TGTGCCAGCAGTGAGACGGAAACCTACGAGCAGTACTTC. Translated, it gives CASSETETYEQYF.

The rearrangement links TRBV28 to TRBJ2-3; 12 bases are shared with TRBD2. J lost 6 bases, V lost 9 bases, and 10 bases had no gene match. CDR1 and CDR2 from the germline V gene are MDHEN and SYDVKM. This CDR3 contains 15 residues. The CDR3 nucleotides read TGTGCCAGTACGCTAGCGGGAGGGCAGAGGGATACGCAGTATTTT. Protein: CASTLAGGQRDTQYF. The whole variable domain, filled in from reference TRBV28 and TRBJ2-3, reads DVKVTQSSRYLVKRTGEKVFLECVQDMDHENMFWYRQDPGLGLRLIYFSYDVKMKEKGDIPEGYSVSREKKERFSLILESASTNQTSMYLCASTLAGGQRDTQYFGPGTRLTVL.

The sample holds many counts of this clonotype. The CDR3 DNA sequence: TGTGCCAGCGGTAGAAGCGGCTACGAGCAGTACTTC. Amino acid sequence: CASGRSGYEQYF. The gene calls are TRBV13 and TRBJ2-7, with D perhaps matching TRBD2 (5 bases). CDR1 and CDR2 (germline): PRHDT, FYEKMQ (reference sequence). V was clipped by 8 bases and J by 3 bases, with 11 bases between them. CDR3 length: 12 amino acids.

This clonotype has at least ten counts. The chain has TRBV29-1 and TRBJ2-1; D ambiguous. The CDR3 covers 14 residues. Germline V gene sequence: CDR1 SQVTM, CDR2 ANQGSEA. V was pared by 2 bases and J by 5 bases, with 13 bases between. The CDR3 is CSVESRLGNNEQFF. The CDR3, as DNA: TGCAGCGTTGAATCACGGCTAGGAAACAATGAGCAGTTCTTC.

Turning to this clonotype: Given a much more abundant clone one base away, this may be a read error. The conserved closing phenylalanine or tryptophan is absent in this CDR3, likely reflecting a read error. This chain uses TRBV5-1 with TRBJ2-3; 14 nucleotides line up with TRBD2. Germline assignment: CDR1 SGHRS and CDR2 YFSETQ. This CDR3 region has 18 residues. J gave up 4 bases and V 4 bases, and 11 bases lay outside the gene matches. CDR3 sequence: CASSPRPGLAGDPDTQYS. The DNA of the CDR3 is TGCGCCAGCAGCCCGCGCCCGGGACTAGCGGGAGACCCAGATACGCAGTATTCT.

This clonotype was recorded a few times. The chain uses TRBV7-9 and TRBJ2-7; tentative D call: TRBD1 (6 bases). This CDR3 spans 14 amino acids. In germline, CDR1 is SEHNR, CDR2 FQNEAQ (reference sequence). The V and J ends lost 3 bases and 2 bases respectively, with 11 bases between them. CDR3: CASSFRGSAYEQYF. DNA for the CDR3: TGTGCCAGCAGCTTTAGGGGGTCAGCCTACGAGCAGTACTTC.